This T cell receptor beta chain was found in a study of blood T cells in healthy people across ages. Findings of the study overall: Diversity estimated from one million T cells was considered an underestimate.

A sample-barcoded 5' primer and a J-beta primer mix were used in a second PCR of about 7 to 12 cycles. TCRdb passed the 5' RACE reads through MiXCR, listing each CDR3 protein once. The profile covers approximately 320,000 distinct CDR3 sequences, with 25% to 30% appearing a single time and 29% taken by the ten largest. A remark on this clonotype: What it binds is unknown.

Samples each had at least 5.5 micrograms of total RNA extracted. The material sequenced was blood. The receptor's source is a woman in her seventies in good health.

DNA for the CDR3: TGCGCCAGCAGCCATCCCGGGACTAGCGGCGAAGAGACCCAGTACTTC. It specifies CASSHPGTSGEETQYF. The rearrangement uses TRBV4-1 and TRBJ2-5; 11 bases agree with TRBD2. J gave up 3 bases and V 3 bases, and 6 bases lay outside the gene matches. This CDR3 comprises 16 residues. Per the germline V gene, CDR1 is MGHRA and CDR2 is YSYEKL.